The clone carrying this T cell receptor gamma chain was counted between two and nine times. Germline and junction disagree at one end, which may indicate a read error. Other DNA sequences of this sample code for an identical CDR3. This sample was included in a study of gamma-delta chains in newborns, infants, children. Study in general: Polyclonal expansion of innate γδ T cells after birth follows microbial exposure.

TCRdb re-called the reads with CATT. The sample lists over a thousand gamma-chain clones; more than 3% were seen once. Germline values: CDR1 GITISATS, CDR2 ISYDGTV (reference sequence). The CDR3 contains 14 residues. This TCR derives from a child who was a newborn, infant or young child, either healthy, febrile or measles-vaccinated (not recorded which). V is TRGV9 and J is TRGJP. Sequenced sample: blood. In DNA, the CDR3 is TGCGCCTTGTGGGAGGGCGCGGGCAAAAAAATCAAGGTATTT. Amino acid sequence: CALWEGAGKKIKVF.